This T cell receptor (beta chain) appears in the sequencing data of a study of technical replicates of blood from four donors (dated by TCRdb to about 2017). Library method: the immunoSEQ multiplex PCR assay. TCRdb retrieved this table from immuneACCESS and kept in-frame rearrangements only. Not all clones are present; in checked studies, unresolved V genes account for under half, and no reason is known for the remainder. Within this sample are roughly 93,000 clones, with 95% of them counted one time only. The top ten constitute about 0.25% of the sample. For this clone: This clone's antigen is unknown. No much larger clone exists at a distance of one base, and base qualities are not known.

CDR1 and CDR2 are drawn from the germline V gene: SGHRS, YFSETQ. Its CDR3 holds 14 amino acids, cysteine through phenylalanine. This entry keeps only the CDR3 DNA: 42 bases, framed from base 1. V ends up 2 bases short and J 2 bases short, with an unmatched junction base count of 3. The chain was built from TRBV5-1 and TRBJ2-5; 7 bases in between match TRBD1. Sequencing was done on a sample of T cells isolated from PBMCs. The receptor's source is a human donor in good health. The CDR3 protein: CASSLDRDQETQYF. The DNA sequence is as follows: TGCGCCAGCAGCTTAGACAGGGATCAAGAGACCCAGTACTTC.